A selection of T cell receptor beta chains follows, all from one sample in a study of HIV-infected patients and healthy controls. TCRdb re-called the 5' RACE reads with MiXCR, one entry per CDR3 protein. The repertoire holds 55,000 to 70,000 distinct CDR3 sequences, with approximately 21% as singletons. Material for sequencing was CD4+ T cells from blood. The source is a human donor in good health. Each CDR3 is given with its conserved first and last residue. The D gene is left open where the match is weak. The size of a clone is reported for some rows only, either as once, few or many, or as a class for expanded clones.

clone_size: few
v_call: TRBV24-1
d_call: .
j_call: TRBJ2-1
cdr3_aa: CATSDFPSRHNEQFF
cdr3_nt: TGTGCCACCAGTGATTTCCCTAGCCGACACAATGAGCAGTTCTTC

clone_size: .
v_call: TRBV3-1
d_call: .
j_call: TRBJ2-7
cdr3_aa: CASSHIAYEQYF
cdr3_nt: TGTGCCAGCAGCCACATAGCGTACGAGCAGTACTTC

clone_size: .
v_call: TRBV12-3/TRBV12-4
d_call: TRBD1
j_call: TRBJ2-1
cdr3_aa: CASSYYRGDYNEQFF
cdr3_nt: TGTGCCAGCAGCTACTACAGGGGGGACTACAATGAGCAGTTCTTC

clone_size: .
v_call: TRBV14
d_call: TRBD1
j_call: TRBJ2-5
cdr3_aa: CASSLGQVFLETQYF
cdr3_nt: TGTGCCAGCAGCCTGGGACAGGTCTTTTTGGAGACCCAGTACTTC

clone_size: .
v_call: TRBV9
d_call: .
j_call: TRBJ2-3
cdr3_aa: CASSWTATDTQYF
cdr3_nt: TGTGCCAGCTCGTGGACAGCCACAGATACGCAGTATTTT

clone_size: few
v_call: TRBV24-1
d_call: TRBD1
j_call: TRBJ2-2
cdr3_aa: CATRGQANTGELFF
cdr3_nt: TGTGCCACCAGGGGACAGGCGAACACCGGGGAGCTGTTTTTT

clone_size: few
v_call: TRBV29-1
d_call: TRBD1
j_call: TRBJ2-3
cdr3_aa: CSVEDQGGAFPDTQYF
cdr3_nt: TGCAGCGTTGAAGATCAAGGGGGCGCGTTCCCAGATACGCAGTATTTT

clone_size: .
v_call: TRBV11-2
d_call: TRBD1
j_call: TRBJ1-1
cdr3_aa: CASSLGGQRKAFF
cdr3_nt: TGTGCCAGCAGCTTAGGGGGACAGAGAAAAGCTTTCTTT

clone_size: few
v_call: TRBV10-1
d_call: .
j_call: TRBJ2-7
cdr3_aa: CASSESPVAGYYEQYF
cdr3_nt: TGCGCCAGCAGTGAGTCCCCAGTTGCGGGATACTACGAGCAGTACTTC

clone_size: many
v_call: TRBV6-5
d_call: TRBD1
j_call: TRBJ1-1
cdr3_aa: CASSPGQRLMNTEAFF
cdr3_nt: TGTGCCAGCAGTCCGGGACAGAGATTGATGAACACTGAAGCTTTCTTT

clone_size: few
v_call: TRBV3-1
d_call: .
j_call: TRBJ1-1
cdr3_aa: CASSQGGGRAEAFF
cdr3_nt: TGTGCCAGCAGCCAAGGGGGGGGGAGGGCTGAAGCTTTCTTT

clone_size: many
v_call: TRBV20-1
d_call: .
j_call: TRBJ2-6
cdr3_aa: CSVGAAGANVLTF
cdr3_nt: TGCAGTGTGGGAGCGGCTGGGGCCAACGTCCTGACTTTC

clone_size: few
v_call: TRBV5-1
d_call: TRBD2
j_call: TRBJ2-1
cdr3_aa: CASNRLAGNNEQFF
cdr3_nt: TGCGCCAGCAACAGACTAGCGGGGAACAATGAGCAGTTCTTC

clone_size: many
v_call: TRBV11-3
d_call: TRBD2
j_call: TRBJ2-1
cdr3_aa: CASSYPGLAKYNEQFF
cdr3_nt: TGTGCCAGCAGTTATCCGGGACTAGCGAAATACAATGAGCAGTTCTTC

clone_size: many
v_call: TRBV12-3/TRBV12-4
d_call: TRBD1
j_call: TRBJ1-2
cdr3_aa: CASRRGQVYGYTF
cdr3_nt: TGTGCCAGTCGAAGGGGGCAGGTCTATGGCTACACCTTC

clone_size: .
v_call: TRBV12-3/TRBV12-4
d_call: TRBD1
j_call: TRBJ1-1
cdr3_aa: CASTWDRGTEAFF
cdr3_nt: TGTGCCAGCACCTGGGACAGGGGCACTGAAGCTTTCTTT

clone_size: once
v_call: TRBV5-1
d_call: TRBD1
j_call: TRBJ2-5
cdr3_aa: CASSIQGRETQYF
cdr3_nt: TGCGCCAGCAGCATACAGGGGCGCGAGACCCAGTACTTC

clone_size: few
v_call: TRBV3-1
d_call: TRBD1
j_call: TRBJ1-2
cdr3_aa: CASSQGGTGNGYTF
cdr3_nt: TGTGCCAGCAGCCAAGGCGGGACAGGCAACGGCTACACCTTC

clone_size: .
v_call: TRBV5-4
d_call: TRBD2
j_call: TRBJ2-3
cdr3_aa: CASRDGLASTDTQYF
cdr3_nt: TGTGCCAGCAGGGATGGACTAGCGAGCACAGATACGCAGTATTTT

clone_size: .
v_call: TRBV10-3
d_call: .
j_call: TRBJ2-1
cdr3_aa: CAISEVQHNEQFF
cdr3_nt: TGTGCCATCAGTGAGGTTCAGCACAATGAGCAGTTCTTC

clone_size: few
v_call: TRBV30
d_call: TRBD2
j_call: TRBJ2-5
cdr3_aa: CAWERDQGETQYF
cdr3_nt: TGTGCCTGGGAGCGGGACCAGGGAGAGACCCAGTACTTC

clone_size: few
v_call: TRBV4-1
d_call: TRBD2
j_call: TRBJ2-3
cdr3_aa: CASSQGPSSGWADTQYF
cdr3_nt: TGCGCCAGCAGCCAAGGCCCATCTAGCGGGTGGGCAGATACGCAGTATTTT

clone_size: .
v_call: TRBV29-1
d_call: .
j_call: TRBJ2-7
cdr3_aa: CSVEDISGSGYEQYF
cdr3_nt: TGCAGCGTTGAAGATATTTCGGGTTCTGGATACGAGCAGTACTTC

clone_size: .
v_call: TRBV9
d_call: TRBD2
j_call: TRBJ2-2
cdr3_aa: CASSVSSGRSGELFF
cdr3_nt: TGTGCCAGCAGCGTTTCTAGCGGGAGGTCCGGGGAGCTGTTTTTT

clone_size: .
v_call: TRBV11-2
d_call: TRBD2
j_call: TRBJ2-3
cdr3_aa: CASSLEESSQRGRTDTQYF
cdr3_nt: TGTGCCAGCAGCTTAGAGGAGTCGAGTCAGCGGGGGCGCACAGATACGCAGTATTTT

clone_size: many
v_call: TRBV12-3/TRBV12-4
d_call: .
j_call: TRBJ2-3
cdr3_aa: CASSFYRASTDTQYF
cdr3_nt: TGTGCCAGCAGTTTTTACAGGGCTAGCACAGATACGCAGTATTTT

clone_size: many
v_call: TRBV12-3/TRBV12-4
d_call: .
j_call: TRBJ1-2
cdr3_aa: CASSRDMVDGYTF
cdr3_nt: TGTGCCAGCAGCCGTGACATGGTGGATGGCTACACCTTC

clone_size: .
v_call: TRBV6-6
d_call: TRBD1
j_call: TRBJ1-2
cdr3_aa: CASSPFGQGDGYTF
cdr3_nt: TGTGCCAGCAGCCCCTTCGGACAGGGGGATGGCTACACCTTC

clone_size: .
v_call: TRBV10-3
d_call: TRBD1
j_call: TRBJ2-7
cdr3_aa: CAISGTTGGARHEQYF
cdr3_nt: TGTGCCATCAGTGGGACCACAGGGGGAGCTCGGCACGAGCAGTACTTC

clone_size: few
v_call: TRBV7-3
d_call: .
j_call: TRBJ2-1
cdr3_aa: CASSLTGGVEQFF
cdr3_nt: TGTGCCAGCAGCTTAACCGGGGGCGTTGAGCAGTTCTTC

clone_size: many
v_call: TRBV20-1
d_call: TRBD2
j_call: TRBJ2-2
cdr3_aa: CSARDWRGYTGELFF
cdr3_nt: TGCAGTGCTAGAGATTGGCGGGGGTACACCGGGGAGCTGTTTTTT

clone_size: .
v_call: TRBV25-1
d_call: .
j_call: TRBJ1-6
cdr3_aa: CASRTNSGVAPLLF
cdr3_nt: TGTGCCAGCCGTACGAATTCCGGAGTGGCACCCCTCCTCTTT

clone_size: once
v_call: TRBV30
d_call: .
j_call: TRBJ1-5
cdr3_aa: CAWSTGAGKQPQHF
cdr3_nt: TGTGCCTGGAGCACTGGGGCGGGCAAACAGCCCCAGCATTTT

clone_size: .
v_call: TRBV12-3/TRBV12-4
d_call: TRBD1
j_call: TRBJ1-5
cdr3_aa: CASSLGQGSKNQPQHF
cdr3_nt: TGTGCCAGCAGCCTGGGACAGGGCAGCAAGAATCAGCCCCAGCATTTT

clone_size: .
v_call: TRBV19
d_call: TRBD1
j_call: TRBJ1-1
cdr3_aa: CASSSGGWNTEAFF
cdr3_nt: TGTGCCAGTAGTTCAGGGGGGTGGAACACTGAAGCTTTCTTT

clone_size: few
v_call: TRBV14
d_call: .
j_call: TRBJ1-2
cdr3_aa: CASSQDGGYTF
cdr3_nt: TGTGCCAGCAGCCAAGATGGAGGCTACACCTTC

clone_size: few
v_call: TRBV7-2
d_call: TRBD1
j_call: TRBJ1-5
cdr3_aa: CASSPSGGYSNQPQHF
cdr3_nt: TGTGCCAGCAGCCCCTCAGGGGGTTATAGCAATCAGCCCCAGCATTTT

clone_size: .
v_call: TRBV10-3
d_call: TRBD1
j_call: TRBJ1-2
cdr3_aa: CAISQGQDGYGYTF
cdr3_nt: TGTGCCATCAGCCAAGGACAGGACGGATATGGCTACACCTTC

clone_size: .
v_call: TRBV20-1
d_call: .
j_call: TRBJ2-2
cdr3_aa: CSARSGNTGELFF
cdr3_nt: TGCAGTGCTAGATCAGGGAACACCGGGGAGCTGTTTTTT

clone_size: .
v_call: TRBV7-2
d_call: .
j_call: TRBJ2-7
cdr3_aa: CASSSGPYEQYF
cdr3_nt: TGTGCCAGCAGCTCCGGACCGTACGAGCAGTACTTC

clone_size: many
v_call: TRBV7-3
d_call: .
j_call: TRBJ1-1
cdr3_aa: CASSSARDTEAFF
cdr3_nt: TGTGCCAGCAGCTCGGCGCGGGACACAGAAGCTTTCTTT

clone_size: many
v_call: TRBV18
d_call: .
j_call: TRBJ1-2
cdr3_aa: CASSAGSNYGYTF
cdr3_nt: TGTGCCAGCTCGGCAGGGTCTAACTATGGCTACACCTTC

clone_size: .
v_call: TRBV6-1
d_call: .
j_call: TRBJ2-2
cdr3_aa: CASRTGGLLTGELFF
cdr3_nt: TGTGCCAGCAGAACGGGCGGATTATTAACCGGGGAGCTGTTTTTT

clone_size: many
v_call: TRBV12-3/TRBV12-4
d_call: TRBD1
j_call: TRBJ1-5
cdr3_aa: CASSPGQGGNQPQHF
cdr3_nt: TGTGCCAGCAGCCCGGGACAGGGCGGCAATCAGCCCCAGCATTTT

clone_size: .
v_call: TRBV2
d_call: TRBD2
j_call: TRBJ2-2
cdr3_aa: CASSERGGGTGELFF
cdr3_nt: TGTGCCAGCAGTGAACGGGGGGGAGGTACCGGGGAGCTGTTTTTT

clone_size: .
v_call: TRBV20-1
d_call: TRBD1
j_call: TRBJ1-1
cdr3_aa: CSARGTGINSEAFF
cdr3_nt: TGCAGTGCTAGAGGGACAGGGATCAACTCTGAAGCTTTCTTT

clone_size: many
v_call: TRBV4-2
d_call: TRBD2
j_call: TRBJ2-3
cdr3_aa: CASSLDGTSASTDTQYF
cdr3_nt: TGTGCCAGCAGCCTAGACGGGACTAGTGCTAGCACAGATACGCAGTATTTT

clone_size: once
v_call: TRBV20-1
d_call: TRBD2
j_call: TRBJ2-7
cdr3_aa: CSAQGLADTYEQYF
cdr3_nt: TGCAGTGCCCAGGGACTAGCGGATACCTACGAGCAGTACTTC

clone_size: many
v_call: TRBV12-3/TRBV12-4
d_call: .
j_call: TRBJ1-4
cdr3_aa: CASSQDRTAEKLFF
cdr3_nt: TGTGCCAGCAGCCAAGACAGGACGGCGGAAAAACTGTTTTTT

clone_size: .
v_call: TRBV10-3
d_call: .
j_call: TRBJ1-1
cdr3_aa: CAISDTQNMNTEAFF
cdr3_nt: TGTGCCATCAGTGATACTCAGAACATGAACACTGAAGCTTTCTTT

clone_size: many
v_call: TRBV6-5
d_call: .
j_call: TRBJ1-1
cdr3_aa: CASSYRGSLSTNTEAFF
cdr3_nt: TGTGCCAGCAGTTACCGCGGGAGTTTGTCGACGAACACTGAAGCTTTCTTT

clone_size: .
v_call: TRBV24-1
d_call: TRBD2
j_call: TRBJ2-3
cdr3_aa: CATSDSSGRAATQYF
cdr3_nt: TGTGCCACCAGTGATAGTAGCGGGAGGGCCGCAACGCAGTATTTT

clone_size: .
v_call: TRBV7-2
d_call: .
j_call: TRBJ2-5
cdr3_aa: CASSTARETQYF
cdr3_nt: TGTGCCAGCAGCACCGCGAGGGAGACCCAGTACTTC

clone_size: .
v_call: TRBV7-3
d_call: TRBD1
j_call: TRBJ2-1
cdr3_aa: CASSLEGQGVSYNEQFF
cdr3_nt: TGTGCCAGCAGCTTGGAGGGACAGGGTGTTTCCTACAATGAGCAGTTCTTC

clone_size: .
v_call: TRBV10-3
d_call: TRBD1
j_call: TRBJ1-1
cdr3_aa: CAISEFFGQGANTEAFF
cdr3_nt: TGTGCCATCAGTGAGTTTTTTGGGCAGGGGGCAAACACTGAAGCTTTCTTT

clone_size: .
v_call: TRBV28
d_call: .
j_call: TRBJ2-7
cdr3_aa: CASSTATSRGRTSYEQYF
cdr3_nt: TGTGCCAGCAGTACAGCCACAAGTAGGGGCAGGACCTCCTACGAGCAGTACTTC

clone_size: many
v_call: TRBV7-2
d_call: .
j_call: TRBJ1-5
cdr3_aa: CASSLWSDQPQHF
cdr3_nt: TGTGCCAGCAGCTTATGGTCGGATCAGCCCCAGCATTTT

clone_size: many
v_call: TRBV20-1
d_call: .
j_call: TRBJ1-3
cdr3_aa: CSASRGNTIYF
cdr3_nt: TGCAGTGCTAGTCGGGGAAACACCATATATTTT

clone_size: many
v_call: TRBV7-9
d_call: .
j_call: TRBJ1-5
cdr3_aa: CASSFLNQPQHF
cdr3_nt: TGTGCCAGCAGCTTCCTTAATCAGCCCCAGCATTTT

clone_size: .
v_call: TRBV6-5
d_call: TRBD1
j_call: TRBJ1-1
cdr3_aa: CASSSFTQTGSTEAFF
cdr3_nt: TGTGCCAGCAGTTCCTTCACTCAGACAGGGTCCACTGAAGCTTTCTTT